A single sample gave rise to the 5 T cell receptor beta chains below, sequenced in a study of blood T cell repertoires in COVID-19. Libraries were prepared by immunoSEQ multiplex PCR; TCRdb keeps only in-frame clonotypes and omits some of them. Here the sample spans around 230,000 clones, approximately 82% being singletons. Sequenced sample: PBMCs or T cells enriched from blood (not recorded which). The source of these receptors is a man aged 35-49 years who had recovered from COVID-19.

CDR3 bases: TGTGCCAGTAGTTTTACAGGGACCCGTAGTGCCACTGAAGCTTTCTTT. This translates into CASSFTGTRSATEAFF. The chain couples TRBV19 to TRBJ1-1; tentatively, D is TRBD1 (6 bases). Trimming left V 5 bases short and J 4 bases short, with 20 bases between. Germline assignment: CDR1 LNHDA and CDR2 SQIVND (reference sequence). This CDR3 comprises 16 residues. Based on the CDR3 plus reference TRBV19 and TRBJ1-1, the full variable domain is DGGITQSPKYLFRKEGQNVTLSCEQNLNHDAMYWYRQDPGQGLRLIYYSQIVNDFQKGDIAEGYSVSREKKESFPLTVTSAQKNPTAFYLCASSFTGTRSATEAFFGQGTRLTVV.

The CDR3 nucleotides read TGTGCCAGCAGCTTAACTCTCGTTGACAGGGTGTTTTTT. Amino acid sequence: CASSLTLVDRVFF. This chain connects TRBV7-2 to TRBJ1-4; TRBD1 matches 7 bases. The J segment lost 15 bases and the V segment lost 2 bases, leaving 9 bases of the junction unmatched. There are 13 residues in the CDR3. CDR1 is SGHTA and CDR2 is FQGNSA in the germline V gene.

Only one count was recorded for this clone. The V call is TRBV5-1, the J call TRBJ2-5; TRBD2 matches at 7 bases. CDR3 length equals 15 residues. With V trimmed by 2 bases and J by 1 base, 5 bases remained unmatched. In germline, CDR1 is SGHRS, CDR2 YFSETQ. This CDR3 is CASSLQTGGQETQYF. In DNA form, the CDR3 reads TGCGCCAGCAGCTTACAAACGGGGGGCCAAGAGACCCAGTACTTC.

This chain joins TRBV7-2 and TRBJ1-5; D is unresolved. Per the germline V gene, CDR1 is SGHTA and CDR2 is FQGNSA. This CDR3 has 14 residues. Trimming took off 1 base at V and 5 bases at J, with 9 bases between the two ends. In DNA form, the CDR3 reads TGTGCCAGCAGCTTAGAAGTCGGGGATCAGCCCCAGCATTTT. Translation gives CASSLEVGDQPQHF.

CDR3 DNA sequence: TGTGCCAGCAGCCCCCTGGTAGGGGGCTACTATGGCTACACCTTC. This encodes CASSPLVGGYYGYTF. The rearrangement uses TRBV28 and TRBJ1-2; 7 bases agree with TRBD1. After removal of 6 bases from V and 3 bases from J, the junction contained 10 bases not matched to a gene. The germline V gene encodes CDR1 MDHEN and CDR2 SYDVKM. The CDR3 consists of 15 residues.